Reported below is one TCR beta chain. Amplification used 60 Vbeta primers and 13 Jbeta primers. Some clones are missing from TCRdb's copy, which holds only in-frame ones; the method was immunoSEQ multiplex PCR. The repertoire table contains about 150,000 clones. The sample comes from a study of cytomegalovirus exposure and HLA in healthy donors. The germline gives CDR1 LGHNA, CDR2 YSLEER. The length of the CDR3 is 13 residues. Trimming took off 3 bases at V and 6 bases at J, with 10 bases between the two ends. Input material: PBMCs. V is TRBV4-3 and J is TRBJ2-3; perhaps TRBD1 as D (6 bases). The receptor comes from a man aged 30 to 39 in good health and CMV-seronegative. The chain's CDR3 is CASSHQRGDTQYF. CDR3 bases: TGCGCCAGCAGCCACCAGAGGGGGGATACGCAGTATTTT.